The clone carrying this T cell receptor beta chain was seen a few times. What it recognizes is unknown. The data stem from a study of identical twins. Study-wide findings and caveats: Invariant MAIT and iNKT cells could partly confound zero-insertion analyses.

TCRdb recomputed calls from the 5' RACE reads with MiXCR, one row per CDR3 protein. The profile shows about 530,000 distinct CDR3 sequences, roughly 15% of them singletons. The CDR3 runs 15 residues. J was trimmed by 2 bases and V by 5 bases; bases with no gene match: 9. From germline, CDR1 is DFQATT and CDR2 SNEGSKA (reference sequence). The same data also contributed to another study, on yellow fever vaccine responses in identical twins.

This rearrangement joins TRBV20-1 to TRBJ2-3; TRBD2 matches 8 bases. This receptor was identified in a young woman in good health. Sequenced input: CD4+ T cells sorted from blood. The CDR3 spells CSASLDSGNTDTQYF. As DNA, the CDR3 is TGCAGTGCTTCCCTGGATAGCGGGAACACAGATACGCAGTATTTT.